The next 26 T cell receptor beta chains were all read from a single sample in a study of Graves' ophthalmopathy and Graves' hyperthyroidism. Amplification targeted the TCR beta CDR3 regions, with RNA transcripts as the source material. HTBI primers primed a first-round RT-PCR, and a second-round multiplex PCR followed. TCRdb re-derived calls from the multiplex PCR reads in MiXCR, one entry per CDR3 protein. The sample records a few hundred thousand distinct CDR3 sequences, about a sixth being singletons. The sequenced sample consisted of peripheral blood. The receptors derive from an adult woman with stable Graves' hyperthyroidism.

This clonotype was found many times. The chain links TRBV12-3 or TRBV12-4 to TRBJ2-2, with D perhaps assigned TRBD1 or TRBD2 (5 bases each). Trimming shortened V by 7 bases and J by 0 bases, and 21 bases separated the two germline ends. This CDR3 spans 18 amino acids. CDR3 loop: CASTPWGDGQANTGELFF. CDR3 DNA: TGTGCCAGCACCCCCTGGGGAGACGGACAAGCGAACACCGGGGAGCTGTTTTTT.

This chain connects TRBV12-3 or TRBV12-4 to TRBJ2-7; D might be TRBD2 (6 bases). V dropped 3 bases and J dropped 3 bases, with 9 bases sitting between them. The CDR3 runs to 13 residues. This CDR3 is CASSFLEGYEQYF. CDR3 sequence (DNA): TGTGCCAGCAGTTTCCTGGAGGGCTACGAGCAGTACTTC.

This clonotype was seen only a few times. The chain employs TRBV19 and TRBJ1-1, with a tentative D call TRBD1 (5 bases). Trimming left V 0 bases short and J 5 bases short, with 19 bases between. CDR3 length equals 17 residues. Germline CDR1 LNHDA, CDR2 SQIVND (reference sequence). The CDR3 is CASSIDSRARAGTEAFF. CDR3 coding DNA: TGTGCCAGTAGTATAGATTCGCGGGCCAGGGCGGGAACTGAAGCTTTCTTT.

At least ten counts were recorded for this clonotype. The gene calls are TRBV12-3 or TRBV12-4 and TRBJ1-5, with D possibly matching TRBD1 (6 bases). CDR3 length: 14 residues. V shed 7 bases and J shed 5 bases, with 15 bases lying between them. CDR3 sequence: CASTTGARDQPQHF. CDR3 nucleotide sequence: TGTGCCAGCACTACGGGGGCGCGGGATCAGCCCCAGCATTTT.

This clonotype was seen only a few times. The chain joins TRBV6-1 to TRBJ1-2; D may be TRBD1 (5 bases). The CDR3 loop spans 14 amino acids. V gave up 1 base and J gave up 8 bases, with 14 bases separating them. CDR1 MNHNS and CDR2 SASEGT come from the germline V gene. The CDR3 DNA is TGTGCCAGCAGTGAAGGTGGGGCTGAGCTCGGCTACACCTTC. It specifies CASSEGGAELGYTF.

This clonotype was seen repeatedly, ten times or more. V and J are TRBV5-1 and TRBJ2-7, with 12 bases that match TRBD2. The CDR3 loop spans 16 amino acids. After removal of 4 bases from V and 2 bases from J, the junction contained 7 bases not matched to a gene. CDR1 SGHRS and CDR2 YFSETQ come from the germline V gene. The CDR3 nucleotides are TGCGCCAGCAGCGGGGGACTAGCGGGTCCGACCTACGAGCAGTACTTC. It translates to CASSGGLAGPTYEQYF.

This clonotype was seen many times. The J gene is TRBJ1-1, the V gene TRBV24-1; D perhaps matches TRBD1 (5 bases). V was pared by 4 bases and J by 3 bases, with 8 bases between. The length of the CDR3 is 13 residues. The germline CDR1 and CDR2 sequences are KGHDR and SFDVKD. Here the CDR3 reads CATSDGADTEAFF. The CDR3 DNA sequence: TGTGCCACCAGTGACGGGGCCGACACTGAAGCTTTCTTT.

This clonotype has at least ten counts. CDR3 sequence: CSARYTYGGPEAFF. Written as DNA, the CDR3 is TGCAGTGCTAGATATACCTATGGGGGGCCTGAAGCTTTCTTT. The chain recombines TRBV20-1 with TRBJ1-1, with D perhaps matching TRBD1 (6 bases). Germline CDR1 reads DFQATT; CDR2 reads SNEGSKA (reference sequence). V was trimmed by 2 bases and J by 6 bases, leaving 16 bases between them. The CDR3 is made up of 14 amino acids.

In its sample, this clonotype was seen many times. The chain recombines TRBV7-9 with TRBJ2-2; no firm D call. CDR1 is SEHNR, CDR2 FQNEAQ, per germline (reference sequence). Deletions cut 2 bases from V and 0 bases from J, with 10 bases between. This CDR3 is built from 16 residues. The CDR3 loop is CASSLPQSANTGELFF. The CDR3 nucleotides are TGTGCCAGCAGCTTACCGCAGTCGGCGAACACCGGGGAGCTGTTTTTT.

This clonotype has ten or more counts. The V call is TRBV28, the J call TRBJ2-7, with D perhaps matching TRBD2 (5 bases). CDR1 is MDHEN and CDR2 is SYDVKM in the germline V gene. The CDR3 has 12 residues. Trimming took off 5 bases at V and 3 bases at J, with 8 bases between the two ends. The CDR3 nucleotides read TGTGCCAGCAGTCGAGGGTTCTACGAGCAGTACTTC. This encodes CASSRGFYEQYF.

This chain connects TRBV2 to TRBJ1-5; D might be TRBD1 (5 bases). CDR1 and CDR2 (germline): SNHLY, FYNNEI. CDR3 length equals 14 residues. V lost 7 bases to trimming and J lost 0 bases, with 10 bases between them. The CDR3 is CASNWDFSNQPQHF. CDR3 coding DNA: TGTGCCAGCAACTGGGACTTTAGCAATCAGCCCCAGCATTTT.

Comment on this clonotype: One base away lies a much larger clone, so this may be a sequencing read error. The chain carries TRBV12-3 or TRBV12-4 and TRBJ1-1; perhaps TRBD1 as D (6 bases). The CDR3 covers 12 residues. In DNA, the CDR3 is TGTGCCAGCACCCCCGGGACACAAGAAGCTTCCTTT. As protein: CASTPGTQEASF.

In its sample, this clonotype was seen many times. The V and J genes are TRBV2 and TRBJ2-7; TRBD1 or TRBD2 may be the D gene (5 bases each). Germline CDR1 reads SNHLY; CDR2 reads FYNNEI. The CDR3 sequence is 14 residues long. The V gene lost 4 bases and the J gene lost 2 bases, with 12 bases spanning the gap. For the CDR3, the DNA is TGTGCCAGCAGTGGGGACCCAGAGACCTACGAGCAGTACTTC. Its protein is CASSGDPETYEQYF.

V is TRBV6-2 or TRBV6-3 and J is TRBJ2-5; 12 nucleotides align to TRBD2. This CDR3 comprises 19 residues. The germline V gene has CDR1 MNHEY and CDR2 SVGEGT. V shed 4 bases, J shed 7 bases, and the junction held 19 bases outside the gene matches. CDR3 nucleotide sequence: TGTGCCAGCAGTTCAGATCGACTAGCGGGAGTTTTACGGGGACTGACCCAGTACTTC. The encoded protein is CASSSDRLAGVLRGLTQYF.

This clonotype was detected many times. The chain couples TRBV15 to TRBJ2-7, with D possibly matching TRBD2 (6 bases). This CDR3 is 14 amino acids long. Between the trimmed V and J ends, which lost 0 bases and 3 bases, there was a span of 9 bases. Germline CDR1 and CDR2: LNHNV and YYDKDF (reference sequence). For the CDR3, the DNA is TGTGCCACCAGCAGAGAGGGAGGAATCTACGAGCAGTACTTC. As protein: CATSREGGIYEQYF.

This clonotype occurred many times. The genes are TRBV9 and TRBJ1-2; 9 nucleotides match TRBD1. The CDR3 extends over 16 amino acids. From germline, CDR1 is SGDLS and CDR2 YYNGEE. Germline trimming cut 0 bases from V and 3 bases from J; bases unmatched to any gene: 6. CDR3: CASSVAGTGSHYGYTF. CDR3 bases: TGTGCCAGCAGCGTAGCGGGGACAGGGAGCCACTATGGCTACACCTTC.

J is TRBJ2-7 and V is TRBV6-5; a possible D gene is TRBD2 (5 bases). Germline V gene lookup returns CDR1 MNHEY and CDR2 SVGAGI. Trimming cost V 2 bases and J 0 bases, with 14 bases left between them. The CDR3 spans 16 residues. The CDR3 bases are TGTGCCAGCAGTTACAGCGTACTAGGGAGCTCCTACGAGCAGTACTTC. As protein: CASSYSVLGSSYEQYF.

This clonotype was observed many times. V gene TRBV4-1 combines with J gene TRBJ2-5; TRBD2 aligns across 8 bases. Germline V gene sequence: CDR1 MGHRA, CDR2 YSYEKL. V was clipped by 1 base and J by 5 bases; unmatched bases: 12. CDR3 length: 17 amino acids. CDR3 DNA: TGCGCCAGCAGCCAAGGGAACGGGAGGGCCTTCCGGGAGACCCAGTACTTC. Its translation is CASSQGNGRAFRETQYF.

The table lists this clonotype with many counts. The rearrangement links TRBV6-1 to TRBJ2-7; D remains unclear. Per germline, CDR1 MNHNS and CDR2 SASEGT. This CDR3 region has 16 residues. V shed 3 bases and J shed 0 bases, with 15 bases lying between them. The CDR3 loop is CASSERILGVSYEQYF. The CDR3 nucleotides read TGTGCCAGCAGTGAGCGAATTCTGGGCGTCTCCTACGAGCAGTACTTC.

This clonotype appeared many times. The chain combines TRBV3-1 with TRBJ1-1, with 8 bases that match TRBD1. The V segment lost 0 bases and the J segment 1 base; nucleotides outside the gene matches: 7. Germline assignment: CDR1 LGHDT and CDR2 YNNKEL (reference sequence). There are 17 residues in the CDR3. CDR3 in amino acids: CASSQELSGQGNTEAFF. The CDR3 DNA sequence: TGTGCCAGCAGCCAAGAGTTGTCCGGACAGGGGAACACTGAAGCTTTCTTT.

This sequence joins TRBV6-2 or TRBV6-3 and TRBJ2-5; TRBD1 matches 9 bases. Germline lookup yields CDR1 MNHEY and CDR2 SVGEGT. Trimming took 2 bases from V and 4 from J; bases not matched to a gene: 5. This CDR3 is built from 15 residues. DNA of the CDR3: TGTGCCAGCAGTTACGGGACAGGGACAAGAGAGACCCAGTACTTC. Translating gives CASSYGTGTRETQYF.

Details on this clonotype: Given a much more abundant clone one base away, this may be a read error. The chain combines TRBV20-1 with TRBJ1-1; D ambiguous. This CDR3 is 14 amino acids long. CDR1 is DFQATT and CDR2 is SNEGSKA in the germline V gene (reference sequence). CDR3 amino acids: CSARLSGVRTEACF. CDR3 nucleotide sequence: TGCAGTGCCAGACTGTCCGGGGTGAGGACTGAAGCTTGCTTT.

Many counts were recorded for this clonotype. The CDR3 sequence: CSVVARGDGYTF. The CDR3 DNA sequence: TGCAGCGTCGTCGCCAGGGGCGATGGCTACACCTTC. The rearrangement uses TRBV29-1 and TRBJ1-2, with D possibly matching TRBD1 (6 bases). The CDR3 sequence is 12 residues long. The V end was cut by 6 bases, the J end by 6 bases, with 14 bases between. Germline CDR1 and CDR2: SQVTM and ANQGSEA.

In its sample, this clonotype was seen many times. The chain links TRBV24-1 to TRBJ1-5, with 7 positions matching TRBD1. Germline loops: CDR1 KGHDR, CDR2 SFDVKD. V dropped 4 bases and J dropped 2; count of bases not matched to a gene: 1. This CDR3 region has 14 residues. The CDR3 nucleotides are TGTGCCACCAGTGAAGGGACAGGCAATCAGCCCCAGCATTTT. Protein sequence: CATSEGTGNQPQHF.

This clonotype has a count of ten or more. The rearrangement uses TRBV20-1 and TRBJ2-7; 9 bases align to TRBD2. The CDR3 runs 15 residues. The germline gives CDR1 DFQATT, CDR2 SNEGSKA (reference sequence). The J segment lost 3 bases and the V segment lost 0 bases, leaving 6 bases of the junction unmatched. CDR3 region: CSARDRREGNYEQYF. CDR3 bases: TGCAGTGCTAGAGATAGGCGGGAGGGAAACTACGAGCAGTACTTC.

The genes are TRBV4-1 and TRBJ2-7; D perhaps matches TRBD1 (6 bases). Trimming shortened V by 4 bases and J by 3 bases, and 13 bases separated the two germline ends. The CDR3 covers 14 residues. The germline V gene encodes CDR1 MGHRA and CDR2 YSYEKL. The CDR3 nucleotides read TGCGCCAGCAGCCTTTACCAGGGGAGCTACGAGCAGTACTTC. This sequence encodes CASSLYQGSYEQYF.